This T cell receptor (beta chain) was recovered during a study of blood T cells in healthy people across ages. Germline CDR1 and CDR2: MNHEY and SMNVEV (reference sequence). Trimming shortened V by 2 bases and J by 11 bases, and 24 bases separated the two germline ends. The CDR3 loop spans 16 amino acids. A second PCR, run for about 6 to 11 cycles, used a sample-barcoded 5' primer plus a J-beta primer mix. TCRdb reprocessed the 5' RACE reads with MiXCR, giving one entry per CDR3 protein. There are roughly 1.5 million distinct CDR3 sequences in the sample; 42% occur only once, and under 5% lies in the top ten.

The clonotype was recovered from a woman aged 18-29 years in good health. Sequences were obtained from blood. The V and J genes are TRBV27 and TRBJ2-5; the D gene is possibly TRBD1 (5 bases). The DNA of the CDR3 is TGTGCCAGCAGTTTACTCGGATCACAGGCCGCCAATGAGCAGTACTTC. As protein: CASSLLGSQAANEQYF.